These T cell receptor beta chains were read from a single sample in a study of OX40 agonist ivuxolimab in advanced cancers. This table comes from immunoSEQ multiplex PCR, and its TCRdb copy is limited to in-frame clones, with some not included. The repertoire includes about 60,000 clones, roughly 89% of them detected once, and 2.8% sits in the top ten. Sequencing used CD4+ or CD8+ T cells sorted from blood, obtained in a trial of the OX40 agonist ivuxolimab. The receptors come from an adult with an advanced solid tumor such as melanoma, head and neck, liver or kidney cancer. Each CDR3 is given with its conserved first and last residue. Each record gives: CDR3 length, V gene, D gene, J gene, clone size, CDR3 DNA, CDR3 protein. A D gene is named only where the DNA matches it firmly. Only some rows state a clone size, as once, few, many or a class for expanded clones.

>16|TRBV30|-|TRBJ1-4|-
TGTGCCTGGAGTATCCTCGTGGGGGCAACTAATGAAAAACTGTTTTTT
CAWSILVGATNEKLFF
>11|TRBV7-9|-|TRBJ2-5|-
TGTGCCAGCAGCTTAGTGGAGACCCAGTACTTC
CASSLVETQYF
>13|TRBV7-6|-|TRBJ2-1|few
TGTGCCAGCAGCTGGACGGCGAACAATGAGCAGTTCTTC
CASSWTANNEQFF
>14|TRBV4-1|TRBD1|TRBJ2-1|-
TGCGCCAGCAGCCGACAGGGACCCTACAATGAGCAGTTCTTC
CASSRQGPYNEQFF
>13|TRBV30|-|TRBJ1-6|-
TGTGCCTGGGGTCCAACCATCGGTTCACCCCTCCACTTT
CAWGPTIGSPLHF
>13|TRBV5-1|-|TRBJ2-7|-
TGCGCCAGCAGCTTGATCAGGGGATACGAGCAGTACTTC
CASSLIRGYEQYF
>15|TRBV19|TRBD1|TRBJ2-3|few
TGTGCCAGTAGTGGGACAGGTGCTAGCACAGATACGCAGTATTTT
CASSGTGASTDTQYF
>13|TRBV25-1|-|TRBJ2-7|-
TGTGCCAGCAGTGACCCACAGGCCTACGAGCAGTACTTC
CASSDPQAYEQYF
>13|TRBV19|-|TRBJ2-1|-
TGTGCCAGTAGTCTGGGGGGTGGGGATGAGCAGTTCTTC
CASSLGGGDEQFF
>16|TRBV10-3|TRBD2|TRBJ2-1|-
TGTGCCACCCAAGGGATAAGCGGGAGGGAAAACAATGAGCAGTTCTTC
CATQGISGRENNEQFF
>15|TRBV4-3|-|TRBJ2-7|-
TGCGCCAGCAGCCAAGTGTGGGCAGGGGACCACGAGCAGTACTTC
CASSQVWAGDHEQYF
>15|TRBV30|-|TRBJ1-4|-
TGTGCCTGGAGTGTACCTTGGGGGCATAATGAAAAACTGTTTTTT
CAWSVPWGHNEKLFF
>11|TRBV5-4|-|TRBJ2-7|-
TGTGCCAGCAGCTCTACCTACGAGCAGTACTTC
CASSSTYEQYF
>15|TRBV5-4|-|TRBJ2-3|-
TGTGCCAGCAGCTTGGCCTCGAGTACAACAGATACGCAGTATTTT
CASSLASSTTDTQYF
>13|TRBV5-1|-|TRBJ1-2|-
TGCGCCAGCAGCTGGAGTGGAAACTATGGCTACACCTTC
CASSWSGNYGYTF
>16|TRBV4-2|-|TRBJ1-2|-
TGTGCCAGCAGCTCAACCGGGACCCCATCCAACTATGGCTACACCTTC
CASSSTGTPSNYGYTF
>14|TRBV27|TRBD1|TRBJ1-1|-
TGTGCCAGCAGCCGAGGACAGGCGTACACTGAAGCTTTCTTT
CASSRGQAYTEAFF
>15|TRBV30|TRBD2|TRBJ2-3|-
TGTGCCTGGGCCGGGGGACTAGCGGGATTCGATACGCAGTATTTT
CAWAGGLAGFDTQYF
>15|TRBV6-4|-|TRBJ1-2|-
TGTGCCAGCAGCGAAAGAATGGAGAGTAACTATGGCTACACCTTC
CASSERMESNYGYTF